Shown below are 24 T cell receptor beta chains from a single sample sequenced in a study of identical twins. Using its own MiXCR run on the 5' RACE reads, TCRdb lists one record per CDR3 protein. The table shows roughly 190,000 distinct CDR3 sequences, with approximately 15% occurring only once. The same sample was also used in a study of T cells expressing NK-cell markers.

The specimen was CD8+ T cells sorted from blood. These receptor sequences come from a woman between 18 and 29 years old in good health.

This chain joins TRBV6-5 and TRBJ1-2; tentative D call: TRBD1 (5 bases). Germline CDR1 and CDR2: MNHEY and SVGAGI. The CDR3 is 15 residues long. V shed 5 bases and J shed 1 base, with 14 bases lying between them. The CDR3 here is CASSTRQRSNYGYTF. The CDR3 nucleotides read TGTGCCAGCAGTACCCGACAGAGAAGTAACTATGGCTACACCTTC.

Only a few counts were recorded for this clonotype. This chain connects TRBV7-9 to TRBJ2-7, with 7 bases matching TRBD1. V lost 5 bases to trimming and J lost 0 bases; unmatched junction nucleotides: 13. Germline CDR1 is SEHNR and CDR2 is FQNEAQ (reference sequence). The CDR3 spans 17 residues. The CDR3 is CASSGPPSDRSSYEQYF. CDR3 coding DNA: TGTGCCAGCAGCGGGCCCCCCTCGGACAGGAGCTCCTACGAGCAGTACTTC.

This sequence joins TRBV12-3 or TRBV12-4 and TRBJ1-6; D ambiguous. This CDR3 region has 12 residues. Trimming cost V 6 bases and J 15 bases, with 15 bases left between them. The CDR3: CASSPSRVLLHF. CDR3 nucleotides: TGTGCCAGCAGCCCATCTAGGGTCCTCCTCCACTTT.

The CDR3 loop reads CASSWTGGTGELFF. In nucleotides, the CDR3 is TGTGCCAGCAGCTGGACAGGGGGCACCGGGGAGCTGTTTTTT. V and J are TRBV7-2 and TRBJ2-2; TRBD1 aligns across 10 bases. This CDR3 has 14 amino acids. From germline, CDR1 is SGHTA and CDR2 FQGNSA. The trim removed 4 bases at V and 4 bases at J, leaving 0 bases unmatched.

This clonotype showed up just a few times. The V call is TRBV3-1, the J call TRBJ2-7; 10 bases are a match to TRBD2. V lost 4 bases to trimming and J lost 2 bases; unmatched junction nucleotides: 5. The germline V gene has CDR1 LGHDT and CDR2 YNNKEL (reference sequence). The CDR3 covers 15 residues. CDR3 bases: TGTGCCAGCAGCCCCGGAACTAGCGGGGCCTACGAGCAGTACTTC. Protein: CASSPGTSGAYEQYF.

This chain's CDR3 is CASSYGDGSEAFF. The DNA of the CDR3 is TGTGCCAGCAGTTACGGGGATGGCAGTGAAGCTTTCTTT. The chain combines TRBV6-5 with TRBJ1-1, with D hard to call. The CDR3 spans 13 residues. Germline values: CDR1 MNHEY, CDR2 SVGAGI. V lost 2 bases to trimming and J lost 7 bases, with 11 bases between them.

The chain couples TRBV5-6 to TRBJ2-2, with no clear D. Germline values: CDR1 SGHDT, CDR2 YYEEEE. The CDR3 runs to 11 residues. The V and J ends lost 7 bases and 10 bases respectively, with 11 bases between them. This CDR3 is CASSGSMELFF. CDR3 coding DNA: TGTGCCAGCTCCGGCTCTATGGAGCTGTTTTTT.

The chain is built from TRBV7-9 and TRBJ2-6; D gene uncertain. Germline values: CDR1 SEHNR, CDR2 FQNEAQ (reference sequence). This CDR3 contains 14 residues. With 5 bases removed from V and 4 bases from J, the gap between germline ends came to 9 bases. The CDR3 DNA is TGTGCCAGCAGCCCGTCGCACGGGGCCAACGTCCTGACTTTC. Amino acid sequence: CASSPSHGANVLTF.

Points on this clonotype: A much more abundant neighbour one base away suggests this may be a read error. V and J are TRBV20-1 and TRBJ1-1; D call uncertain. This CDR3 region has 15 residues. Germline V gene sequence: CDR1 DFQATT, CDR2 SNEGSKA (reference sequence). The CDR3 sequence is CCARDIGREATEAFF. As DNA, the CDR3 is TGCTGTGCTAGAGATATCGGTAGGGAGGCTACTGAAGCTTTCTTT.

V is TRBV27 and J is TRBJ2-7; 8 positions match TRBD2. Trimming at V came to 5 bases and at J to 4 bases, leaving 7 bases not matched to a gene. In germline, CDR1 is MNHEY, CDR2 SMNVEV (reference sequence). The CDR3 covers 14 residues. The CDR3 DNA follows: TGTGCCAGCAGTCCCATGACGGGAGGGTACGAGCAGTACTTC. Its translation: CASSPMTGGYEQYF.

The V call is TRBV3-1, the J call TRBJ2-7; D may be TRBD1 (6 bases). The germline CDR1 and CDR2 sequences are LGHDT and YNNKEL (reference sequence). CDR3 length equals 17 residues. Trimming removed 0 bases at V and 0 bases at J, with 15 bases between. CDR3 DNA: TGTGCCAGCAGCCAAGAAGCTGACAGGTCTAGCTCCTACGAGCAGTACTTC. As protein: CASSQEADRSSSYEQYF.

The genes are TRBV2 and TRBJ2-7; TRBD1 matches at 7 bases. The CDR3 is made up of 12 amino acids. Germline CDR1 is SNHLY and CDR2 is FYNNEI. V was clipped by 8 bases and J by 2 bases; unmatched bases: 3. CDR3 region: CASYQGAYEQYF. In DNA form, the CDR3 reads TGTGCCAGCTATCAGGGGGCCTACGAGCAGTACTTC.

This clonotype has a count of ten or more. The chain has TRBV7-6 and TRBJ2-7; 8 bases agree with TRBD2. After removal of 0 bases from V and 7 bases from J, the junction contained 2 bases not matched to a gene. CDR3 length: 13 amino acids. Germline CDR1 reads SGHVS; CDR2 reads FNYEAQ. This CDR3 is CASSLALAGEQYF. DNA for the CDR3: TGTGCCAGCAGCTTAGCCCTAGCGGGTGAGCAGTACTTC.

The gene calls are TRBV19 and TRBJ1-2; 7 nucleotides match TRBD1. With 4 bases clipped from V and 6 bases from J, the junction kept 2 bases outside the gene matches. Germline loops: CDR1 LNHDA, CDR2 SQIVND (reference sequence). The CDR3 is 12 residues long. CDR3 sequence: CASSKTGNGYTF. In DNA, the CDR3 is TGTGCCAGTAGTAAGACAGGGAATGGCTACACCTTC. Based on the CDR3 plus reference TRBV19 and TRBJ1-2, the full variable domain is DGGITQSPKYLFRKEGQNVTLSCEQNLNHDAMYWYRQDPGQGLRLIYYSQIVNDFQKGDIAEGYSVSREKKESFPLTVTSAQKNPTAFYLCASSKTGNGYTFGSGTRLTVV.

This clonotype was detected only a few times. The V call is TRBV20-1, the J call TRBJ2-3; no clear D gene. Per germline, CDR1 DFQATT and CDR2 SNEGSKA (reference sequence). The V gene lost 0 bases and the J gene lost 3 bases, with 16 bases spanning the gap. CDR3 length: 16 amino acids. Written as DNA, the CDR3 is TGCAGTGCTAGAGACACGGACGCCGTTGGGACAGATACGCAGTATTTT. Residues: CSARDTDAVGTDTQYF.

The V gene is TRBV27, the J gene TRBJ2-1; the D call may be TRBD1 or TRBD2 (5 bases each). The CDR3 has 14 residues. V was clipped by 5 bases and J by 5 bases, with 13 bases between them. Germline CDR1 MNHEY, CDR2 SMNVEV (reference sequence). This CDR3 reads CASSTQDGNNEQFF. The DNA for the CDR3 is TGTGCCAGCAGTACACAGGACGGGAACAATGAGCAGTTCTTC.

V gene TRBV12-5 combines with J gene TRBJ2-7, with 7 bases that match TRBD1. V was pared by 6 bases and J by 5 bases, with 13 bases of the junction left unmatched. Germline loops: CDR1 LGHNT, CDR2 FRNRAP. This CDR3 has 15 residues. The CDR3 DNA follows: TGTGCTAGTGGAGGGGGCGAAGGTTGGTTCAACGAGCAGTACTTC. Translation gives CASGGGEGWFNEQYF. Combining the CDR3 with reference TRBV12-5 and TRBJ2-7 gives the whole variable domain DARVTQTPRHKVTEMGQEVTMRCQPILGHNTVFWYRQTMMQGLELLAYFRNRAPLDDSGMPKDRFSAEMPDATLATLKIQPSEPRDSAVYFCASGGGEGWFNEQYFGPGTRLTVT.

This clonotype was picked up a small number of times. V is TRBV7-9 and J is TRBJ2-1, with D possibly TRBD2 on 5 matching bases. The CDR3 sequence is 13 residues long. Trimming removed 0 bases from V and 9 bases from J, with 9 bases in between. Germline V gives CDR1 SEHNR, CDR2 FQNEAQ (reference sequence). CDR3 in amino acids: CASSLAREFEQFF. The DNA of the CDR3 is TGTGCCAGCAGCTTAGCGAGGGAGTTTGAGCAGTTCTTC. The complete variable domain, with remaining parts taken from reference TRBV7-9 and TRBJ2-1, reads DTGVSQNPRHKITKRGQNVTFRCDPISEHNRLYWYRQTLGQGPEFLTYFQNEAQLEKSRLLSDRFSAERPKGSFSTLEIQRTEQGDSAMYLCASSLAREFEQFFGPGTRLTVL.

The chain couples TRBV10-3 to TRBJ2-1, with D uncertain. The CDR3 extends over 12 amino acids. Germline CDR1 reads ENHRY; CDR2 reads SYGVKD. V lost 11 bases, J lost 15 bases, and 23 bases lay in between. The CDR3 region is CALAAPPGPSFF. The CDR3 bases are TGTGCCCTCGCCGCCCCCCCGGGCCCCTCGTTCTTC.

The chain uses TRBV5-1 and TRBJ2-1; D unresolved. The CDR3 has 14 residues. V was pared by 0 bases and J by 4 bases, with 8 bases between. In germline, CDR1 is SGHRS, CDR2 YFSETQ. The CDR3 DNA follows: TGCGCCAGCAGCTTGGTCGGGCCGTACAATGAGCAGTTCTTC. It encodes CASSLVGPYNEQFF.

This chain links TRBV21-1 with TRBJ2-3; TRBD2 is the table's D call and was not checked against the DNA. TRBV21-1 is marked as a pseudogene. The CDR3 extends over 16 amino acids. CDR3 DNA: TGTGCCAGCAGCAAAGAGGGGCCATCGGGTTCAGATACGCAGTATTTT. This gives the protein CASSKEGPSGSDTQYF.

In its sample, this clonotype was seen a few times. The chain couples TRBV29-1 to TRBJ2-1; 13 nucleotides align to TRBD2. Trimming removed 1 base from V and 0 bases from J; junction bases left unmatched: 6. The V gene's germline CDR1 is SQVTM and CDR2 ANQGSEA. This CDR3 region has 18 residues. CDR3: CSVEGGLAGFSSYNEQFF. DNA for the CDR3: TGCAGCGTTGAAGGGGGACTAGCGGGGTTCAGCTCCTACAATGAGCAGTTCTTC.

V is TRBV27 and J is TRBJ1-1; tentative D call: TRBD1 (6 bases). The CDR3 is 18 amino acids. Germline lookup yields CDR1 MNHEY and CDR2 SMNVEV (reference sequence). V shed 2 bases and J shed 0 bases, with 19 bases lying between them. The CDR3 protein is CASSLNIRTVEVNTEAFF. CDR3 bases: TGTGCCAGCAGTTTAAATATTCGGACAGTTGAGGTGAACACTGAAGCTTTCTTT.

The chain uses TRBV15 and TRBJ1-1; D is possibly TRBD1 (5 bases). The CDR3 is made up of 15 amino acids. Germline assignment: CDR1 LNHNV and CDR2 YYDKDF (reference sequence). The V end lost 4 bases, the J end lost 1 base, and 13 bases lay between the germline ends. This CDR3 is CATSTSRQPNTEAFF. Here the CDR3 DNA reads TGTGCCACCAGCACTTCTCGACAGCCGAACACTGAAGCTTTCTTT.